The next 28 T cell receptor beta chains were all read from a single sample in a study of T-cell reconstitution after alpha-beta-depleted transplantation in children. Preparing the TCRbeta library involved the use of unique molecular identifiers. TCRdb reanalysed the PCR reads using MiXCR and keeps one entry per CDR3 protein. The sample contains around 960,000 distinct CDR3 sequences, roughly 29% of which appear only once. The specimen comprised PBMCs, mostly from graft donor cells, sampled 360 days after TCRalphabeta/CD19-depleted stem cell transplant. These receptors came from a boy younger than two who had a stem cell transplant for SCID, so the T cells may come from the graft donor.

This clonotype was found a few times. This chain links TRBV20-1 with TRBJ1-4; D is undetermined. Germline values: CDR1 DFQATT, CDR2 SNEGSKA (reference sequence). The length of the CDR3 is 12 residues. Trimming cost V 0 bases and J 7 bases, with 6 bases left between them. CDR3 coding DNA: TGCAGTGCTAGAGATCGAGTTGAAAAACTGTTTTTT. This codes for CSARDRVEKLFF.

V usage is TRBV7-9 and J usage is TRBJ2-5; TRBD2 might be the D (5 bases). CDR3 length equals 15 residues. Germline loops: CDR1 SEHNR, CDR2 FQNEAQ (reference sequence). V was clipped by 1 base and J by 3 bases, with 12 bases between them. CDR3 DNA: TGTGCCAGCAGCTTAGGACTGACGGGAAAAGAGACCCAGTACTTC. This encodes CASSLGLTGKETQYF.

V and J are TRBV6-5 and TRBJ1-4; D not certain. Germline V gene data show CDR1 as MNHEY and CDR2 as SVGAGI. The V end lost 4 bases, the J end lost 0 bases, and 6 bases lay between the germline ends. The CDR3 has 14 amino acids. The CDR3 protein is CASSWEATNEKLFF. In nucleotides, the CDR3 is TGTGCCAGCAGTTGGGAAGCAACTAATGAAAAACTGTTTTTT.

This clonotype has ten or more counts. The rearrangement joins TRBV27 to TRBJ2-7, with D perhaps TRBD1 or TRBD2 (5 bases each). CDR3 length: 14 residues. CDR1 and CDR2 (germline): MNHEY, SMNVEV (reference sequence). V lost 3 bases, J lost 1 base, and 10 bases lay in between. CDR3 in amino acids: CASSLRGPSYEQYF. In DNA form, the CDR3 reads TGTGCCAGCAGTTTGAGGGGCCCGTCCTACGAGCAGTACTTC.

This clonotype was observed a few times. The chain uses TRBV12-3 or TRBV12-4 and TRBJ1-1; weak D call: TRBD1 (6 bases). The V gene lost 3 bases and the J gene lost 10 bases, with 12 bases spanning the gap. The CDR3 is made up of 12 amino acids. This CDR3 is CASSFMGAGAFF. The DNA of the CDR3 is TGTGCCAGCAGTTTTATGGGGGCTGGAGCTTTCTTT.

The chain combines TRBV12-3 or TRBV12-4 with TRBJ2-3; 7 bases align to TRBD1. With V trimmed by 6 bases and J by 0 bases, 6 bases remained unmatched. The CDR3 runs 15 residues. The CDR3, as DNA: TGTGCCAGCAGCCGCCGACAGGGAAGCACAGATACGCAGTATTTT. Protein product: CASSRRQGSTDTQYF.

The chain links TRBV24-1 to TRBJ1-5; D call uncertain. Trimming shortened V by 1 base and J by 2 bases, and 2 bases separated the two germline ends. The CDR3 contains 13 residues. Germline V gene sequence: CDR1 KGHDR, CDR2 SFDVKD. CDR3 region: CATSDFGNQPQHF. The CDR3 DNA reads as TGTGCCACCAGTGATTTTGGCAATCAGCCCCAGCATTTT.

This chain connects TRBV7-9 to TRBJ2-5; D gene ambiguous. The CDR3 has 15 amino acids. V lost 5 bases and J lost 3, with 16 bases in between. Germline CDR1 and CDR2: SEHNR and FQNEAQ (reference sequence). The CDR3 DNA sequence: TGTGCCAGCAGCAGGGCCCTCTCGGCCGAAGAGACCCAGTACTTC. It encodes CASSRALSAEETQYF.

This chain joins TRBV27 and TRBJ2-7, with D possibly matching TRBD2 (5 bases). The CDR3 is 13 amino acids. Deletions cut 8 bases from V and 5 bases from J, with 16 bases between. Germline V gene lookup returns CDR1 MNHEY and CDR2 SMNVEV (reference sequence). The CDR3 coding sequence is TGTGCCAGCCGTCGGGAAGGGAGAAACGAGCAGTACTTC. Its protein is CASRREGRNEQYF.

The chain carries TRBV20-1 and TRBJ2-7, with TRBD2 matching over 7 bases. CDR3 size: 12 residues. V gave up 6 bases and J gave up 0 bases; unmatched junction bases: 2. From germline, CDR1 is DFQATT and CDR2 SNEGSKA (reference sequence). CDR3 sequence (DNA): TGCAGTGCACTAGCGAGCTCCTACGAGCAGTACTTC. Its protein product is CSALASSYEQYF.

This clonotype was seen more than once but under ten times. The rearrangement uses TRBV11-2 and TRBJ2-7; D is undetermined. V was pared by 4 bases and J by 3 bases, with 16 bases between. Germline values: CDR1 SGHAT, CDR2 FQNNGV. The CDR3 is made up of 15 amino acids. DNA of the CDR3: TGTGCCAGCAGCTCTGGGCTAGAGTGGGGCTACGAGCAGTACTTC. Translation: CASSSGLEWGYEQYF.

V gene TRBV7-2 combines with J gene TRBJ2-3; D possibly corresponds to TRBD1 (6 bases). The germline V and J ends were trimmed by 1 base and 1 base, with 12 bases remaining between them. The CDR3 loop spans 16 amino acids. Germline loops: CDR1 SGHTA, CDR2 FQGNSA. CDR3 sequence: CASSLVQGLGTDTQYF. The DNA of the CDR3 is TGTGCCAGCAGCTTAGTACAGGGTCTTGGCACAGATACGCAGTATTTT. Drawing the rest from reference TRBV7-2 and TRBJ2-3, the complete variable domain is GAGVSQSPSNKVTEKGKDVELRCDPISGHTALYWYRQSLGQGLEFLIYFQGNSAPDKSGLPSDRFSAERTGGSVSTLTIQRTQQEDSAVYLCASSLVQGLGTDTQYFGPGTRLTVL.

This clonotype was recorded a few times. The rearrangement links TRBV5-1 to TRBJ2-1; tentatively, D is TRBD2 (5 bases). The germline CDR1 and CDR2 sequences are SGHRS and YFSETQ. With 0 bases removed from V and 0 bases from J, the gap between germline ends came to 10 bases. The CDR3 is 16 amino acids. Written as DNA, the CDR3 is TGCGCCAGCAGCTTGGGGGCCCTAGCCTCCTACAATGAGCAGTTCTTC. This gives the protein CASSLGALASYNEQFF.

The V and J genes are TRBV12-3 or TRBV12-4 and TRBJ2-1, with D unresolved. The germline V and J ends were trimmed by 6 bases and 0 bases, with 15 bases remaining between them. The CDR3 consists of 16 residues. CDR3 loop: CASRPPRVGSYNEQFF. The CDR3, as DNA: TGTGCCAGCAGGCCACCTAGGGTTGGCTCCTACAATGAGCAGTTCTTC.

This clonotype was seen a few times. The chain joins TRBV20-1 to TRBJ1-5, with TRBD1 matching 9 bases. The CDR3 is 14 residues long. The V and J ends lost 3 bases and 7 bases, in that order; junction bases with no gene match: 7. In germline, CDR1 is DFQATT, CDR2 SNEGSKA (reference sequence). CDR3 DNA: TGCAGTGCTAGCCAGGGACAGGGAAAGCAGCCCCAGCATTTT. This codes for CSASQGQGKQPQHF.

This chain uses TRBV5-6 with TRBJ2-7; 7 bases fit TRBD1. CDR1 and CDR2 from the germline V gene are SGHDT and YYEEEE. V was clipped by 4 bases and J by 5 bases; unmatched bases: 15. This CDR3 has 16 residues. The CDR3 protein is CASSQPPGTALNEQYF. For the CDR3, the DNA is TGTGCCAGCAGCCAGCCACCCGGGACAGCCCTAAACGAGCAGTACTTC.

This clonotype was found a few times. The chain links TRBV10-3 to TRBJ2-1; 9 bases agree with TRBD1. The junction had 4 bases not matched to a gene; V was cut back by 2 bases and J by 5 bases. Germline lookup yields CDR1 ENHRY and CDR2 SYGVKD. The CDR3 length is 15 residues. The CDR3 DNA follows: TGTGCCATCAGTGAGCCCGGGACAGGGCACAATGAGCAGTTCTTC. This codes for CAISEPGTGHNEQFF.

This clonotype was detected once. The rearrangement uses TRBV20-1 and TRBJ2-3, with D possibly TRBD2 on 7 matching bases. This CDR3 has 14 residues. Trimming removed 2 bases at V and 6 bases at J, with 15 bases between. The germline CDR1 and CDR2 sequences are DFQATT and SNEGSKA (reference sequence). The CDR3 is CSARWGGVRDTQYF. The CDR3 nucleotides read TGCAGTGCTAGATGGGGGGGCGTACGTGATACGCAGTATTTT.

The CDR3 sequence: CASSLDAGKKLFF. The DNA of the CDR3 is TGTGCCAGCAGTTTAGACGCGGGGAAAAAACTGTTTTTT. The gene calls are TRBV12-3 or TRBV12-4 and TRBJ1-4; D is ambiguous. V was cut by 1 base and J by 9 bases, with 9 bases left in between. The CDR3 has 13 residues.

This chain links TRBV11-1 with TRBJ2-1; the D gene is possibly TRBD1 (6 bases). The CDR3 spans 19 residues. V lost 4 bases, J lost 0 bases, and 22 bases lay in between. Germline V gene lookup returns CDR1 SGHAT and CDR2 FQDESV (reference sequence). The DNA for the CDR3 is TGTGCCAGCAGCTGTAAATGCTCGGTACAGGGAGTCTCCTACAATGAGCAGTTCTTC. Its translation: CASSCKCSVQGVSYNEQFF.

This clonotype was seen a few times. The rearrangement joins TRBV6-5 to TRBJ2-1; 8 bases agree with TRBD2. This CDR3 comprises 15 residues. V shed 1 base and J 7 bases; nucleotides not matched to a gene: 6. The germline gives CDR1 MNHEY, CDR2 SVGAGI. The CDR3 here is CASSYFRGGGNEQFF. CDR3 coding DNA: TGTGCCAGCAGTTACTTTCGGGGGGGCGGGAATGAGCAGTTCTTC.

The rearrangement uses TRBV20-1 and TRBJ2-5; TRBD1 agrees at 7 bases. The CDR3 is made up of 14 amino acids. The germline V gene has CDR1 DFQATT and CDR2 SNEGSKA (reference sequence). Trimming took 5 bases from V and 5 from J; bases not matched to a gene: 11. DNA of the CDR3: TGCAGTGCTCAGAGGTCCAGGGGGTTTGAGACCCAGTACTTC. Translating gives CSAQRSRGFETQYF.

The chain couples TRBV7-8 to TRBJ2-5, with 7 bases fitting TRBD1. After removal of 5 bases from V and 5 bases from J, the junction contained 17 bases not matched to a gene. This CDR3 is built from 17 residues. Germline CDR1 and CDR2: SGHVS and FQNEAQ. This CDR3 reads CASSVFLGTAQGETQYF. DNA of the CDR3: TGTGCCAGCAGCGTATTCCTCGGGACAGCCCAAGGGGAGACCCAGTACTTC.

The sample holds a few counts of this clonotype. The chain carries TRBV15 and TRBJ2-7; 7 positions match TRBD2. This CDR3 spans 15 amino acids. Germline CDR1 reads LNHNV; CDR2 reads YYDKDF (reference sequence). Trimming took 5 bases from V and 2 from J; bases not matched to a gene: 9. CDR3 loop: CATSLEAGPTYEQYF. The CDR3 DNA follows: TGTGCCACCAGCCTAGAAGCGGGGCCAACCTACGAGCAGTACTTC.

This sequence joins TRBV6-1 and TRBJ1-1; 7 bases align to TRBD1. After removal of 10 bases from V and 4 bases from J, the junction contained 6 bases not matched to a gene. From germline, CDR1 is MNHNS and CDR2 SASEGT. The CDR3 length is 12 residues. CDR3 nucleotides: TGTGCCACCCAGGGGGGGGGCACTGAAGCTTTCTTT. It translates to CATQGGGTEAFF.

This clonotype occurred a few times. This sequence joins TRBV25-1 and TRBJ2-5; 8 bases match TRBD2. The germline V gene encodes CDR1 MGHDK and CDR2 SYGVNS. The V segment lost 3 bases and the J segment 2 bases; nucleotides outside the gene matches: 5. The CDR3 is made up of 15 amino acids. CDR3 residues: CASSEPGGRQETQYF. Written as DNA, the CDR3 is TGTGCCAGCAGTGAGCCGGGGGGGAGACAAGAGACCCAGTACTTC.

The chain links TRBV7-2 to TRBJ2-1, with D uncertain. This CDR3 spans 15 amino acids. Trimming took off 1 base at V and 0 bases at J, with 7 bases between the two ends. CDR1 and CDR2 (germline): SGHTA, FQGNSA. The CDR3 sequence: CASSLVHSSYNEQFF. DNA for the CDR3: TGTGCCAGCAGCTTAGTGCACAGCTCCTACAATGAGCAGTTCTTC. Together with reference TRBV7-2 and TRBJ2-1, the CDR3 gives the full variable domain: GAGVSQSPSNKVTEKGKDVELRCDPISGHTALYWYRQSLGQGLEFLIYFQGNSAPDKSGLPSDRFSAERTGGSVSTLTIQRTQQEDSAVYLCASSLVHSSYNEQFFGPGTRLTVL.

The CDR3 protein is CSARGRGGGEQFF. Written as DNA, the CDR3 is TGCAGTGCTAGAGGACGCGGGGGGGGTGAGCAGTTCTTC. The gene calls are TRBV20-1 and TRBJ2-1; 9 bases are a match to TRBD2. V lost 1 base, J lost 9 bases, and 4 bases stayed unmatched. From germline, CDR1 is DFQATT and CDR2 SNEGSKA (reference sequence). The length of the CDR3 is 13 residues.